The 4 T cell receptor beta chains listed next were all sequenced from one sample in a study of T-cell reconstitution after alpha-beta-depleted transplantation in children. Unique molecular identifiers featured in how the TCRbeta library was prepared. TCRdb recomputed calls from the PCR reads with MiXCR, one row per CDR3 protein. This sample has approximately 350,000 distinct CDR3 sequences, with 13% found just once. This specimen consisted of PBMCs, obtained from the stem cell graft. The receptor set was obtained from a human donor who donated a stem cell graft to a child with Fanconi anemia.

The CDR3: CAISETGKASQPQHF. In DNA form, the CDR3 reads TGTGCCATCAGTGAGACAGGGAAGGCGAGTCAGCCCCAGCATTTT. This chain joins TRBV10-3 and TRBJ1-5, with a possible D match to TRBD1 (6 bases). The germline V and J ends were trimmed by 2 bases and 6 bases, with 14 bases remaining between them. Germline V CDR1 and CDR2: ENHRY, SYGVKD. The CDR3 contains 15 residues.

This clonotype was seen a handful of times. V usage is TRBV4-2 and J usage is TRBJ2-2, with 13 bases that match TRBD2. Germline values: CDR1 LGHNA, CDR2 YNFKEQ. V lost 3 bases to trimming and J lost 1 base; unmatched junction nucleotides: 2. The CDR3 contains 17 residues. The chain's CDR3 is CASSQGTSGVNTGELFF. As DNA, the CDR3 is TGTGCCAGCAGCCAGGGGACTAGCGGGGTGAACACCGGGGAGCTGTTTTTT.

This clonotype was seen more than once but under ten times. The chain links TRBV5-1 to TRBJ2-5; tentatively, D is TRBD2 (5 bases). Trimming took off 3 bases at V and 5 bases at J, with 14 bases between the two ends. This CDR3 has 14 residues. Germline V gene sequence: CDR1 SGHRS, CDR2 YFSETQ. The CDR3 bases are TGCGCCAGCAGCTCCTACACGGGCGGGGAGACCCAGTACTTC. Residues: CASSSYTGGETQYF.

This clonotype was picked up many times. This chain joins TRBV9 and TRBJ1-1; D is unresolved. V shed 2 bases and J shed 6 bases, with 14 bases lying between them. This CDR3 is built from 14 residues. Germline V CDR1 and CDR2: SGDLS, YYNGEE. The CDR3 DNA is TGTGCCAGCAGCGTTTACGGCTTTGGGGCTGAAGCTTTCTTT. Protein: CASSVYGFGAEAFF.